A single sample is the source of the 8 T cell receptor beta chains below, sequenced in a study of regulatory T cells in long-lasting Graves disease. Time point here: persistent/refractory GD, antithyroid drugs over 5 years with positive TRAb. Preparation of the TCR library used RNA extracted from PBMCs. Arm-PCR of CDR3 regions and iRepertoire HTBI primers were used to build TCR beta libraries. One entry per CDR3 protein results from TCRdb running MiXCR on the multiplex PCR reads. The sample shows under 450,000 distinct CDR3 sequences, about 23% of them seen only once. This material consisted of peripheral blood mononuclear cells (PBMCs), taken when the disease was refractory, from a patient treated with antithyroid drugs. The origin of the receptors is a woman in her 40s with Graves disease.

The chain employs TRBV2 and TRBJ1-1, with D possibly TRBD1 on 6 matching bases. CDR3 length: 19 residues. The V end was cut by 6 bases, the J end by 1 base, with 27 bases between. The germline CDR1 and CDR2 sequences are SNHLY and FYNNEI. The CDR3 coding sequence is TGTGCCAGCAGCTTTTCCCTCGTTTTAGGAGGCAGGGGGAACACTGAAGCTTTCTTT. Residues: CASSFSLVLGGRGNTEAFF.

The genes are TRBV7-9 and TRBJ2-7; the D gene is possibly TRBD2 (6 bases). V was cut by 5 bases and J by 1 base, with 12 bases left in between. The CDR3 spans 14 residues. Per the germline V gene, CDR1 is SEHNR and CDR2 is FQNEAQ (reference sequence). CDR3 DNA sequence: TGTGCCAGCAGCCATTGGGGGGTGTCCTACGAGCAGTACTTC. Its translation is CASSHWGVSYEQYF.

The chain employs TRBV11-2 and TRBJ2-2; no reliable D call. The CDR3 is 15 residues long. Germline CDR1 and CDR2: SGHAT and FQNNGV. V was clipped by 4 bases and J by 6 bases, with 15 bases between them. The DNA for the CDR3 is TGTGCCAGCAGCTCCGGGTCAGTCGGCGCCGGGGAGCTGTTTTTT. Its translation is CASSSGSVGAGELFF.

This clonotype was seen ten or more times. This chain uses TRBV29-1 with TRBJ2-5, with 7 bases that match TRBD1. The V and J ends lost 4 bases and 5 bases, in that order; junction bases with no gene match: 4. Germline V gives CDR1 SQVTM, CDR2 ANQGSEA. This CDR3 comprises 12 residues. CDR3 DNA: TGCAGCGTTGGGCAGGGGGTTGAGACCCAGTACTTC. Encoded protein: CSVGQGVETQYF.

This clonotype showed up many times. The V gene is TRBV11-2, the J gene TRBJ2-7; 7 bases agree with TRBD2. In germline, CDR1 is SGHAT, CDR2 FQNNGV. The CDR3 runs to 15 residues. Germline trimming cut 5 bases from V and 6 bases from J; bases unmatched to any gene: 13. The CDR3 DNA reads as TGTGCCAGCAGCCCCTCTCGGGCGGGAGTATCCGAGCAGTACTTC. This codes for CASSPSRAGVSEQYF. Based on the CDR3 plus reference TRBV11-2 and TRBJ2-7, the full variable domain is EAGVAQSPRYKIIEKRQSVAFWCNPISGHATLYWYQQILGQGPKLLIQFQNNGVVDDSQLPKDRFSAERLKGVDSTLKIQPAKLEDSAVYLCASSPSRAGVSEQYFGPGTRLTVT.

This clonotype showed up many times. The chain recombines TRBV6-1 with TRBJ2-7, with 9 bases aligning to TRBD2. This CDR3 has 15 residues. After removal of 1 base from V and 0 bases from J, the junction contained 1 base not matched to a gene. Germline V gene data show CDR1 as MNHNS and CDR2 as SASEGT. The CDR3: CASSEGAGGSYEQYF. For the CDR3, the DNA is TGTGCCAGCAGTGAAGGAGCGGGAGGCTCCTACGAGCAGTACTTC.

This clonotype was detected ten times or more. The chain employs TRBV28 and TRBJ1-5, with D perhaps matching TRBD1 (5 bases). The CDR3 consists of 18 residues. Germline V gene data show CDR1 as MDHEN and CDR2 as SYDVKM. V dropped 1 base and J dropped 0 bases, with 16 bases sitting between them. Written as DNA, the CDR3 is TGTGCCAGCAGTTTATCCCCGAGACAGCTTGATAGCAATCAGCCCCAGCATTTT. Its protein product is CASSLSPRQLDSNQPQHF.

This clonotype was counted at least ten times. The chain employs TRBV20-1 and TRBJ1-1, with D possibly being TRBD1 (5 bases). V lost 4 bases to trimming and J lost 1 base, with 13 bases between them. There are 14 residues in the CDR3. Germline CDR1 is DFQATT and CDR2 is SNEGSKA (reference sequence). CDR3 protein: CSATRRGKNTEAFF. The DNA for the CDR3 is TGCAGTGCTACCCGGAGGGGTAAGAACACTGAAGCTTTCTTT.